This TCR beta chain stems from a study of CD8 T cells in Susac syndrome. RNA, at about 0.5 to 1 ug, was reverse transcribed with random hexamers. The TCR beta CDR3 was amplified by immunoSEQ multiplex PCR across 54 Vbeta, 13 Jbeta. TCRdb re-derived calls from the immunoSEQ multiplex PCR reads in MiXCR, one entry per CDR3 protein. The sample carries about 90,000 distinct CDR3 sequences, 85% to 95% recorded once. The germline gives CDR1 SGHAT, CDR2 FQNNGV. The CDR3 is 14 residues long. V shed 8 bases, J shed 1 base, and the junction held 7 bases outside the gene matches. Study observations and caveats: It was acknowledged in the study that the number of individuals who were included in its TCR sequencing and HLA analysis was relatively small.

TCR beta sequencing covered blood CD8+ and CD4+ T cells. Healthy donors constituted the controls, which were matched for age and sex. Comments on this clonotype: Its antigen remains unknown.

Sample: CD8+ T cells from PBMCs. The sequence was obtained from a human donor in good health. V gene TRBV11-2 combines with J gene TRBJ2-7; TRBD1 matches 8 bases. The CDR3 protein is CASEGTGNSYEQYF. The DNA for the CDR3 is TGTGCCAGCGAAGGGACAGGAAATTCCTACGAGCAGTACTTC. The entire variable domain, with the rest obtained from reference TRBV11-2 and TRBJ2-7, is as follows: EAGVAQSPRYKIIEKRQSVAFWCNPISGHATLYWYQQILGQGPKLLIQFQNNGVVDDSQLPKDRFSAERLKGVDSTLKIQPAKLEDSAVYLCASEGTGNSYEQYFGPGTRLTVT.